The clone carrying this T cell receptor beta chain has a single count. Its antigen is as yet unknown. The record originates from a study of prognosis after radiotherapy for stage I lung cancer. Study-level background: The study recorded distant metastases in a handful of patients (median around seven months) after radiotherapy and no significant progression in more than 13. Study-wide results and caveats: The study found lower Shannon entropy after stereotactic body radiation therapy in patients who developed distant metastases.

The CDR3 sequence is 15 residues long. The germline CDR1 and CDR2 sequences are SGHAT and FQNNGV. Trimming left V 5 bases short and J 4 bases short, with 15 bases between. TCR beta CDR3 was amplified from genomic DNA by two-round multiplex PCR. Primers targeting each individual TRBV and TRBJ gene were applied in first-round PCR. TCRdb fed the multiplex PCR reads into MiXCR, producing one record per CDR3 protein. The data show 50,000 or so distinct CDR3 sequences, 30% to 40% seen once. The sequence was obtained from a donor aged 50 or older with non-small cell lung cancer. V is TRBV11-2 and J is TRBJ2-1; D possibly corresponds to TRBD2 (6 bases). The sequenced sample was PBMCs, obtained before or after stereotactic body radiation therapy (not recorded which). DNA of the CDR3: TGTGCCAGCAGCCAGGGCCGTGGGGGGTACAATGAGCAGTTCTTC. As protein: CASSQGRGGYNEQFF. Looking up the rest from reference TRBV11-2 and TRBJ2-1 gives the full variable domain: EAGVAQSPRYKIIEKRQSVAFWCNPISGHATLYWYQQILGQGPKLLIQFQNNGVVDDSQLPKDRFSAERLKGVDSTLKIQPAKLEDSAVYLCASSQGRGGYNEQFFGPGTRLTVL.